A selection of T cell receptor beta chains follows, all from one sample in a study of blood T cell repertoires in COVID-19. Generated by immunoSEQ multiplex PCR, the TCRdb table keeps only in-frame clones and is missing some. The table records approximately 280,000 clones, approximately 91% of them present only once. The sequenced sample consisted of peripheral blood. Receptors originate from a man in his fifties with acute or convalescent COVID-19. The CDR3 runs from the conserved cysteine through the conserved F or W. The order of the fields is V gene, J gene, CDR3 protein.

v_gene: TRBV6-4
j_gene: TRBJ1-2
CDR3aa: CASSDGRGLGYTF

v_gene: TRBV21-1
j_gene: TRBJ1-5
CDR3aa: CASSKVRGNQPQHF

v_gene: TRBV5-1
j_gene: TRBJ1-1
CDR3aa: CASSLDSQNTEAFF

v_gene: TRBV4-2
j_gene: TRBJ1-6
CDR3aa: CASSPKQGVNSPLHF

v_gene: TRBV19
j_gene: TRBJ1-6
CDR3aa: CASRRTAHNSPLHF

v_gene: TRBV11-2
j_gene: TRBJ1-3
CDR3aa: CASSSDRGNTIYF

v_gene: TRBV5-1
j_gene: TRBJ2-3
CDR3aa: CASSYYSGALTDTQYF

v_gene: TRBV19
j_gene: TRBJ1-4
CDR3aa: CASSSDPGKLFF

v_gene: TRBV3-1/TRBV3-2
j_gene: TRBJ1-2
CDR3aa: CASSQDIYSLYGYTF

v_gene: TRBV4-1
j_gene: TRBJ2-2
CDR3aa: CASSQPQGSRTGELFF

v_gene: TRBV6-2/TRBV6-3
j_gene: TRBJ2-7
CDR3aa: CASSRQVAGVWQYF

v_gene: TRBV19
j_gene: TRBJ2-7
CDR3aa: CASSIEGQRQYF

v_gene: TRBV11-2
j_gene: TRBJ1-2
CDR3aa: CASSLAGLANYGYTF

v_gene: TRBV3-1/TRBV3-2
j_gene: TRBJ1-2
CDR3aa: CASSRGGSGYTF

v_gene: TRBV27
j_gene: TRBJ2-3
CDR3aa: CASSLAQGLAGPASTDTQYF